The present T cell receptor beta chain was sequenced within a study of beta chain features in type 1 diabetes. In the study overall: All of the samples together had 95 million to 140 million sorted cells examined.

This clone was seen more than once but under ten times. Its antigen remains unidentified. Sequenced material consisted of expressed TCRB transcripts (all of the isolated RNA was reverse transcribed). The method was immunoSEQ multiplex PCR; TCRdb's version includes in-frame clones alone and lacks a portion of them. The profile shows just over 600,000 clones, 15% of them singletons. CDR3 length: 14 amino acids. In germline, CDR1 is SGHDT, CDR2 YYEEEE. The V end lost 0 bases, the J end lost 10 bases, and 13 bases lay between the germline ends. Study observations and caveats: Sequencing of cDNA might inflate the share of cells that strongly express TCR. Healthy donors had naive, central memory and Treg TCRB repertoires that appeared less similar than those seen among patients.

This chain joins TRBV5-6 and TRBJ1-4, with a possible D match to TRBD1 (6 bases). The sample taken for sequencing was naive CD4+ T cells from blood. The sequence came from a man aged 18 to 35 in good health. As DNA, the CDR3 is TGTGCCAGCAGCTTGGGAGTAGCAGGGGCAAAACTGTTTTTT. The encoded protein is CASSLGVAGAKLFF. The full variable domain, completed using reference TRBV5-6 and TRBJ1-4, is DAGVTQSPTHLIKTRGQQVTLRCSPKSGHDTVSWYQQALGQGPQFIFQYYEEEERQRGNFPDRFSGHQFPNYSSELNVNALLLGDSALYLCASSLGVAGAKLFFGSGTQLSVL.